This TCR beta chain was retrieved from a study of blood T cell repertoires in COVID-19. Study-wide background: T cells, B-cell-depleted T cells, or PBMCs supplied cDNA or gDNA.

This clone was detected only once. The germline V and J ends were trimmed by 8 bases and 2 bases, with 10 bases remaining between them. Germline loops: CDR1 SNHLY, CDR2 FYNNEI. The CDR3 is made up of 13 amino acids. The data were produced by immunoSEQ multiplex PCR, yet TCRdb's version contains in-frame clones alone and is incomplete. Of about 140,000 clones listed, over 70% are singletons. The sequenced sample consisted of peripheral blood. The receptor was derived from a woman aged 60-70 years with acute or convalescent COVID-19. The genes are TRBV2 and TRBJ1-5; D might be TRBD1 (6 bases). The CDR3 protein is CASQRTGNQPQHF. The CDR3 bases are TGTGCCAGCCAAAGGACAGGCAATCAGCCCCAGCATTTT.